These T cell receptor beta chains were read from a single sample in a study of T cells in localized non-small cell lung cancer. Sequencing was performed with immunoSEQ multiplex PCR; in TCRdb, only in-frame clones are kept and a portion is missing. The sample carries 25,000 to 30,000 clones, 82% recorded once. The sequencing here drew on peripheral blood, taken before any cancer treatment. Every receptor here comes from a woman aged 35-75 years with stage I lung adenocarcinoma. The CDR3 runs from the conserved cysteine through the conserved F or W. A D gene is named only where the DNA matches it firmly.

CDR3	DNA	D	V	J
CATSSHYSFSGNTIYF	TGTGCCACCAGCAGCCATTACAGCTTCTCTGGAAACACCATATATTTT	-	TRBV15	TRBJ1-3
CASSGTSGGYNEQFF	TGTGCCAGCAGCGGGACTAGCGGGGGTTACAATGAGCAGTTCTTC	TRBD2	TRBV9	TRBJ2-1
CASSPTAGINIQYF	TGTGCCAGCAGCCCCACCGCAGGGATAAACATTCAGTACTTC	-	TRBV11-3	TRBJ2-4
CSVGGQETQYF	TGCAGTGTCGGGGGGCAAGAGACCCAGTACTTC	TRBD2	TRBV20-1	TRBJ2-5
CASSFNRGDIQYF	TGCGCCAGCAGCTTTAACAGGGGCGACATTCAGTACTTC	TRBD1	TRBV5-1	TRBJ2-4
CASPKRQAEDTQYF	TGTGCCAGCCCTAAGCGGCAGGCCGAAGATACGCAGTATTTT	-	TRBV2	TRBJ2-3
CASQGWPSPLHF	TGTGCCAGCCAGGGGTGGCCTTCACCCCTCCACTTT	-	TRBV2	TRBJ1-6
CASSYSRGRGNYGYTF	TGTGCCAGCAGTTACTCGAGAGGCCGGGGCAACTATGGCTACACCTTC	-	TRBV6-5	TRBJ1-2
CASRLDRVDEKLFF	TGTGCCAGCAGGTTGGACAGGGTCGATGAAAAACTGTTTTTT	TRBD1	TRBV6-1	TRBJ1-4
CASSLSRGGEQYF	TGTGCCAGCAGTTTATCGAGGGGTGGCGAGCAGTACTTC	-	TRBV27	TRBJ2-7
CASTGGGAFTDTQYF	TGTGCCAGCACAGGCGGGGGGGCCTTCACAGATACGCAGTATTTT	TRBD2	TRBV6-1	TRBJ2-3
CASSQGSLFTDTQYF	TGTGCCAGCAGCCAAGGTTCACTATTCACAGATACGCAGTATTTT	-	TRBV4-2	TRBJ2-3
CASSLEAGTARSGNTIYF	TGTGCCAGCAGCTTAGAAGCCGGGACAGCGCGCTCTGGAAACACCATATATTTT	TRBD1	TRBV7-2	TRBJ1-3
CASNHRDRGNGEQFF	TGTGCCAGCAACCACCGGGACAGGGGGAACGGGGAGCAGTTCTTC	TRBD1	TRBV25-1	TRBJ2-1
CASSMDGGQPQHF	TGTGCCAGCAGCATGGATGGGGGACAGCCCCAGCATTTT	-	TRBV7-9	TRBJ1-5
CASSAGRISQPQHF	TGTGCCAGCAGTGCCGGGCGTATTAGTCAGCCCCAGCATTTT	-	TRBV27	TRBJ1-5